The sequence of this TCR beta chain was determined in a study of blood T cell repertoires in COVID-19. As for the study in general: Sources were T cells, B-cell-depleted T cells, or PBMCs; the material itself was cDNA or gDNA.

Notes on this clone: This same CDR3 is encoded by further DNA sequences in the sample.

From germline, CDR1 is KGHSH and CDR2 LQKENI. The CDR3 extends over 12 amino acids. V was shortened by 3 bases and J by 1 base, with 3 bases between the two germline ends. Each participant's cohort was designated according to participant-reported clinical history. Symptom resolution, clearance, or two negative PCRs marked donors in Cohort 3 as recovered. The authors' processing: Reference gene primer amplification gave estimated nucleated cell counts. Here immunoSEQ multiplex PCR was the method, and the copy in TCRdb shows in-frame clones only, minus some. V and J calls and clone size come straight from that table; D and trimming were deduced from the DNA. The repertoire holds 250,000 to 350,000 clones, with approximately 91% as singletons.

The sample was PBMCs or T cells enriched from blood (not recorded which). This clonotype was sampled from a woman aged 30 to 39 who had recovered from COVID-19. This chain uses TRBV18 with TRBJ2-5; D remains unclear. This CDR3 is CASSPGQETQYF. In DNA, the CDR3 is TGTGCCAGCTCACCCGGCCAAGAGACCCAGTACTTC.